This paragraph covers one TCR beta chain sequence. In building TCR beta libraries, iRepertoire HTBI primers were used together with Arm-PCR of CDR3 regions. TCRdb ran MiXCR on the multiplex PCR reads and lists one entry per CDR3 protein. This sample carries 620,000 or so distinct CDR3 sequences, roughly 16% of them seen once, and the ten largest clones take roughly 18%. This CDR3 has 15 amino acids. The ends were cut back, 6 bases at V and 0 bases at J, with 12 bases in the middle. Germline V gene data show CDR1 as LGHDT and CDR2 as YNNKEL (reference sequence). This specimen belongs to a study of regulatory T cells in long-lasting Graves disease. Described time point: newly diagnosed GD, antithyroid drugs for less than 3 months. Researchers made the TCR library from RNA that was extracted from PBMCs. These data also formed part of another study, on T cells in Graves' hyperthyroidism and ophthalmopathy.

The input for sequencing was peripheral blood mononuclear cells (PBMCs), taken at new diagnosis, from a patient treated with antithyroid drugs. The rearrangement uses TRBV3-1 and TRBJ2-1; tentatively, D is TRBD1 (6 bases). The TCR comes from a woman aged 30 to 39 with Graves disease. CDR3 in amino acids: CASSPTGISYNEQFF. The CDR3 DNA is TGTGCCAGCAGTCCAACAGGGATCTCCTACAATGAGCAGTTCTTC.